The 9 T cell receptor beta chains below come from one sample, sequenced in a study of PD-L1 blockade in urothelial cancer. Time point here: pretreatment peripheral blood. Repertoires were generated with immunoSEQ multiplex PCR, while TCRdb's copy carries only in-frame clones and drops some. The sample comprises 85,000 to 95,000 clones, 90% of which are singletons, and under 2% rests with the top ten. Sequenced material: PBMCs, taken around atezolizumab (anti-PD-L1) treatment. The source is a man in his sixties with urothelial cancer.

The J gene is TRBJ1-2, the V gene TRBV5-8, with a possible D match to TRBD1 (6 bases). Between the trimmed V and J ends, which lost 3 bases and 6 bases, there was a span of 15 bases. The CDR3 totals 14 residues. From germline, CDR1 is SGHTS and CDR2 YDEGEE. CDR3 nucleotide sequence: TGTGCCAGCAGCTCCTCTCTCGGGGGGCATGGCTACACCTTC. It is translated as CASSSSLGGHGYTF.

V and J are TRBV28 and TRBJ1-2, with no clear D. The germline V gene encodes CDR1 MDHEN and CDR2 SYDVKM. Between the trimmed V and J ends, which lost 5 bases and 8 bases, there was a span of 24 bases. The CDR3 loop spans 16 amino acids. The CDR3 reads CASSTTYTITFGGYTF. DNA of the CDR3: TGTGCCAGCAGTACTACCTACACCATCACTTTCGGAGGCTACACCTTC.

The chain carries TRBV10-2 and TRBJ1-1; D gene unclear. CDR3 length: 15 amino acids. Trimming removed 0 bases from V and 3 bases from J, with 11 bases in between. Germline lookup yields CDR1 WSHSY and CDR2 SAAADI. The CDR3 here is CASSESGSSDTEAFF. The CDR3 region has the DNA TGCGCCAGCAGTGAGTCGGGCAGCTCGGACACTGAAGCTTTCTTT.

The V and J genes are TRBV7-3 and TRBJ2-3, with D perhaps matching TRBD2 (6 bases). The V gene's germline CDR1 is SGHTA and CDR2 FQGTGA. This CDR3 region has 13 residues. V was clipped by 5 bases and J by 7 bases, with 13 bases between them. The CDR3 loop reads CASSQTSTHTQYF. CDR3 DNA: TGTGCCAGCAGCCAAACTAGCACCCATACGCAGTATTTT.

This chain links TRBV7-2 with TRBJ2-7; possibly TRBD2 for D (6 bases). Germline lookup yields CDR1 SGHTA and CDR2 FQGNSA. The V end was cut by 3 bases, the J end by 9 bases, with 18 bases between. The CDR3 length is 14 residues. The CDR3, as DNA: TGTGCCAGCAGCTTTCAGGGACTGGACCGGGGGCAGTACTTC. It encodes CASSFQGLDRGQYF.

This clone was recorded a few times. The chain is built from TRBV6-4 and TRBJ1-6, with no clear D. Looked up from germline, CDR1 is MRHNA and CDR2 is SNTAGT. V shed 4 bases and J shed 8 bases, with 9 bases lying between them. The CDR3 loop spans 13 amino acids. The CDR3 bases are TGTGCCAGCAGTGGGGTACGGGATTCACCCCTCCACTTT. Its translation: CASSGVRDSPLHF.

V usage is TRBV7-9 and J usage is TRBJ1-6; 8 positions agree with TRBD1. Per germline, CDR1 SEHNR and CDR2 FQNEAQ (reference sequence). The CDR3 covers 13 residues. With V trimmed by 4 bases and J by 13 bases, 6 bases remained unmatched. This chain's CDR3 is CASSYQTGDPLHF. The CDR3 nucleotides read TGTGCCAGCAGCTACCAGACAGGGGATCCCCTCCACTTT.

V is TRBV7-6 and J is TRBJ2-7, with D possibly being TRBD1 (6 bases). This CDR3 is built from 16 residues. Trimming cost V 2 bases and J 0 bases, with 14 bases left between them. Germline CDR1 reads SGHVS; CDR2 reads FNYEAQ. CDR3 coding DNA: TGTGCCAGCAGCTTAACCTTTGCAGGGGACTCCTACGAGCAGTACTTC. It encodes CASSLTFAGDSYEQYF.

This chain links TRBV5-4 with TRBJ2-7, with 10 bases identical to TRBD2. This CDR3 spans 17 amino acids. With 0 bases clipped from V and 7 bases from J, the junction kept 13 bases outside the gene matches. Germline values: CDR1 SGHNT, CDR2 YYREEE (reference sequence). CDR3 amino acids: CASSLGGASGSGSEQYF. The CDR3 nucleotides are TGTGCCAGCAGCTTGGGTGGGGCTAGCGGGAGTGGGTCGGAGCAGTACTTC.